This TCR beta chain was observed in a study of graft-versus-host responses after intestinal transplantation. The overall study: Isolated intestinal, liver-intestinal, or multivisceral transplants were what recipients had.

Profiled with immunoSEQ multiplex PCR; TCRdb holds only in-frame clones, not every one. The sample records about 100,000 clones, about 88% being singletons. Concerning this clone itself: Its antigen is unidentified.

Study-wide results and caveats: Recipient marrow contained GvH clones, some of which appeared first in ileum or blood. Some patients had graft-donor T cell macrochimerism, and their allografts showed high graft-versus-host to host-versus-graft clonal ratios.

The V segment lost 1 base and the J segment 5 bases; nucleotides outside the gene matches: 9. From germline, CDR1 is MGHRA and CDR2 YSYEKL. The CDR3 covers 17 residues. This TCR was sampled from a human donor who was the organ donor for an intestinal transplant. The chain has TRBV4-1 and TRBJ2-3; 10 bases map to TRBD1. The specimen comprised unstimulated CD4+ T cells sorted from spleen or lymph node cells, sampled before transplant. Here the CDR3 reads CASSQAYRQGAIDTQYF. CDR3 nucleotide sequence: TGCGCCAGCAGCCAAGCTTATAGACAGGGGGCGATAGATACGCAGTATTTT.